This entry lists 18 T cell receptor beta chains sequenced from one sample in a study of shared clonotypes between healthy human individuals. Some clones are missing from TCRdb's copy, which holds only in-frame ones; the method was immunoSEQ multiplex PCR. The table lists 150,000 to 200,000 clones, 65% to 70% of them singletons. Sequenced material: memory CD4+ T cells sorted from blood. This sample's subset: CD45RA-negative fraction. These receptors were obtained from a man aged 25 to 45 in good health.

The chain recombines TRBV7-9 with TRBJ2-6, with D maybe TRBD1 (5 bases). The CDR3 sequence is 16 residues long. V shed 3 bases and J shed 4 bases, with 13 bases lying between them. CDR1 is SEHNR, CDR2 FQNEAQ, per germline (reference sequence). The CDR3 DNA is TGTGCCAGCAGCTTTGGCAGGGTTTCCGGGGCCAACGTCCTGACTTTC. Translation: CASSFGRVSGANVLTF.

The chain has TRBV5-1 and TRBJ2-1; 7 nucleotides match TRBD2. Germline CDR1 is SGHRS and CDR2 is YFSETQ. V shed 4 bases, J shed 6 bases, and the junction held 16 bases outside the gene matches. The CDR3 has 17 residues. For the CDR3, the DNA is TGCGCCAGCAGCCGGTCTGGGGGGGATCGGATGGGCAATGAGCAGTTCTTC. Translated: CASSRSGGDRMGNEQFF.

The chain combines TRBV9 with TRBJ2-3, with TRBD2 matching 12 bases. Germline V gene data show CDR1 as SGDLS and CDR2 as YYNGEE. J lost 0 bases, V lost 1 base, and 3 bases had no gene match. The CDR3 length is 17 residues. The CDR3 sequence: CASSVLGTSGSTDTQYF. The DNA of the CDR3 is TGTGCCAGCAGCGTACTTGGGACTAGCGGGAGCACAGATACGCAGTATTTT.

The gene calls are TRBV9 and TRBJ2-5; D is perhaps TRBD2 (6 bases). Trimming pared 3 bases from V and 5 bases from J, leaving 20 bases between. CDR3 length: 16 residues. CDR1 is SGDLS, CDR2 YYNGEE, per germline. The CDR3 nucleotides read TGTGCCAGCAGCGGTGGGACTCGCACTGCCCTGGAGACCCAGTACTTC. This encodes CASSGGTRTALETQYF.

The count of this clone is one. The J gene is TRBJ2-5, the V gene TRBV7-2; 11 nucleotides line up with TRBD2. Trimming cost V 5 bases and J 1 base; bases outside gene matches: 15. CDR3 length equals 19 residues. The germline V gene has CDR1 SGHTA and CDR2 FQGNSA. CDR3 DNA: TGTGCCAGCAGCCGGTATAGCGGGAGGGCCCCGTTGGGCCAAGAGACCCAGTACTTC. Protein sequence: CASSRYSGRAPLGQETQYF.

The rearrangement joins TRBV30 to TRBJ2-3, with D maybe TRBD1 (5 bases). Germline CDR1 and CDR2: GTSNPN and SVGIG (reference sequence). Between the trimmed V and J ends, which lost 0 bases and 2 bases, there was a span of 12 bases. This CDR3 is 15 amino acids long. This chain's CDR3 is CAWSVGQGHTDTQYF. For the CDR3, the DNA is TGTGCCTGGAGTGTTGGGCAGGGCCACACAGATACGCAGTATTTT.

The rearrangement uses TRBV5-4 and TRBJ2-6; D gene uncertain. Germline loops: CDR1 SGHNT, CDR2 YYREEE (reference sequence). V dropped 4 bases and J dropped 0 bases, with 23 bases sitting between them. The CDR3 consists of 20 residues. CDR3 DNA: TGTGCCAGCAGCGAACTTCGATCAGGACGAAAGAGCTCTGGGGCCAACGTCCTGACTTTC. It translates to CASSELRSGRKSSGANVLTF.

This clone was detected only a few times. This sequence joins TRBV9 and TRBJ2-1, with TRBD2 matching over 10 bases. Losses at the gene ends were 2 bases for V and 9 bases for J; bases not matched to a gene: 5. Germline V gene sequence: CDR1 SGDLS, CDR2 YYNGEE. The CDR3 has 14 residues. Here the CDR3 reads CASSVGLAPSEQFF. The CDR3 bases are TGTGCCAGCAGCGTGGGACTAGCGCCATCTGAGCAGTTCTTC.

This chain joins TRBV11-2 and TRBJ2-5; TRBD2 matches 9 bases. Losses at the gene ends were 1 base for V and 5 bases for J; bases not matched to a gene: 5. Germline-derived CDR1 and CDR2 are SGHAT and FQNNGV. This CDR3 region has 15 residues. In DNA form, the CDR3 reads TGTGCCAGCAGCTTAGCGACTAGCGGTTGGGAGACCCAGTACTTC. This gives the protein CASSLATSGWETQYF. Drawing the rest from reference TRBV11-2 and TRBJ2-5, the complete variable domain is EAGVAQSPRYKIIEKRQSVAFWCNPISGHATLYWYQQILGQGPKLLIQFQNNGVVDDSQLPKDRFSAERLKGVDSTLKIQPAKLEDSAVYLCASSLATSGWETQYFGPGTRLLVL.

This rearrangement joins TRBV9 to TRBJ2-3; tentative D call: TRBD2 (5 bases). This CDR3 is 16 amino acids long. V lost 4 bases and J 2 bases, leaving 17 bases between the germline ends. Germline CDR1 is SGDLS and CDR2 is YYNGEE. CDR3 nucleotide sequence: TGTGCCAGCAGCCCTGGCGTGGGAGAGTACACAGATACGCAGTATTTT. Translated: CASSPGVGEYTDTQYF.

The chain combines TRBV7-6 with TRBJ2-5, with TRBD2 as a possible D gene (5 bases). The CDR3 consists of 14 residues. In germline, CDR1 is SGHVS, CDR2 FNYEAQ. V lost 2 bases to trimming and J lost 5 bases, with 12 bases between them. This CDR3 reads CASSLFVLAETQYF. The CDR3 DNA reads as TGTGCCAGCAGCTTATTCGTCCTAGCCGAGACCCAGTACTTC.

The chain combines TRBV11-3 with TRBJ2-7; no firm D call. With 0 bases removed from V and 9 bases from J, the gap between germline ends came to 9 bases. The CDR3 contains 12 residues. Germline CDR1 reads SGHNT; CDR2 reads YENEEA. In DNA form, the CDR3 reads TGTGCCAGCAGCTTAGATTTGGGGTGGCAGTACTTC. This codes for CASSLDLGWQYF.

A word on this clone: A junction end diverges from the germline sequence, so it may reflect a read error. Other DNA variants within this sample encode the same CDR3. This chain links TRBV27 with TRBJ2-6; the D gene is possibly TRBD1 (5 bases). The CDR3 consists of 14 residues. The germline gives CDR1 MNHEY, CDR2 SMNVEV (reference sequence). CDR3 sequence: CASSHASGANVLTF. The DNA for the CDR3 is TGTGCCAGCAGTCACGCCTCTGGGGCCAACGTTCTGACTTTC.

V and J are TRBV7-2 and TRBJ2-3; 15 bases agree with TRBD2. Germline CDR1 is SGHTA and CDR2 is FQGNSA. The CDR3 extends over 15 amino acids. V was clipped by 5 bases and J by 4 bases; unmatched bases: 1. The CDR3 coding sequence is TGTGCCAGCAGCCGGACTAGCGGGAGGGCAGATACGCAGTATTTT. This translates into CASSRTSGRADTQYF.

V gene TRBV15 combines with J gene TRBJ1-5; D may be TRBD1 (5 bases). CDR1 and CDR2 from the germline V gene are LNHNV and YYDKDF (reference sequence). The CDR3 runs 14 residues. The ends were cut back, 3 bases at V and 7 bases at J, with 13 bases in the middle. For the CDR3, the DNA is TGTGCCACCAGCAGTGGGGGAGCCTTCCAGCCCCAGCATTTT. This sequence encodes CATSSGGAFQPQHF.

This chain uses TRBV15 with TRBJ2-1; TRBD2 aligns across 12 bases. The germline V gene has CDR1 LNHNV and CDR2 YYDKDF (reference sequence). With V trimmed by 1 base and J by 7 bases, 5 bases remained unmatched. CDR3 length: 16 residues. The CDR3, as DNA: TGTGCCACCAGCAGAGGGCCAGGACTAGCGGGAAATGAGCAGTTCTTC. Translating it yields CATSRGPGLAGNEQFF.

This chain links TRBV18 with TRBJ2-5; tentative D call: TRBD1 (5 bases). Germline V gene lookup returns CDR1 KGHSH and CDR2 LQKENI. V was trimmed by 0 bases and J by 1 base, leaving 9 bases between them. CDR3 size: 15 residues. CDR3 region: CASSPPAGIQETQYF. CDR3 sequence (DNA): TGTGCCAGCTCACCACCGGCAGGGATCCAAGAGACCCAGTACTTC.

The rearrangement links TRBV5-1 to TRBJ2-7; no clear D gene. Trimming stripped 0 bases from V and 3 bases from J, with 10 bases between. The CDR3 sequence is 14 residues long. Germline lookup yields CDR1 SGHRS and CDR2 YFSETQ. The CDR3 nucleotides are TGCGCCAGCAGCTTGGATGAACCGAACTACGAGCAGTACTTC. Encoded protein: CASSLDEPNYEQYF. The full variable domain, completed using reference TRBV5-1 and TRBJ2-7, is KAGVTQTPRYLIKTRGQQVTLSCSPISGHRSVSWYQQTPGQGLQFLFEYFSETQRNKGNFPGRFSGRQFSNSRSEMNVSTLELGDSALYLCASSLDEPNYEQYFGPGTRLTVT.